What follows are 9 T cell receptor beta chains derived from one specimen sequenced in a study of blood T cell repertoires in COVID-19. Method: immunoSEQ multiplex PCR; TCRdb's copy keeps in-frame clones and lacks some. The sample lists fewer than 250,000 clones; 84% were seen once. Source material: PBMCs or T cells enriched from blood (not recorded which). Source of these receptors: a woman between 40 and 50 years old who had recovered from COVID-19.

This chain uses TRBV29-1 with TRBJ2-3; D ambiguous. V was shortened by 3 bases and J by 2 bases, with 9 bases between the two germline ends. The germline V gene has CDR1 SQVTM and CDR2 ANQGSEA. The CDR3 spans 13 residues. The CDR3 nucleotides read TGCAGCGTTGATGGCGGTAACACAGATACGCAGTATTTT. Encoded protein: CSVDGGNTDTQYF.

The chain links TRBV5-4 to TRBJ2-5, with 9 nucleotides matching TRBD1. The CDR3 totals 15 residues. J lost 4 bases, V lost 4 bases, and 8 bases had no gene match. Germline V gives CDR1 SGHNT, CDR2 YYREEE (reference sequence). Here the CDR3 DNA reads TGTGCCAGCAGCACGGGACAGGGAGAGAGAGAGACCCAGTACTTC. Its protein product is CASSTGQGERETQYF. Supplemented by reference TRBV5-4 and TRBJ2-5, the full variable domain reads ETGVTQSPTHLIKTRGQQVTLRCSSQSGHNTVSWYQQALGQGPQFIFQYYREEENGRGNFPPRFSGLQFPNYSSELNVNALELDDSALYLCASSTGQGERETQYFGPGTRLLVL.

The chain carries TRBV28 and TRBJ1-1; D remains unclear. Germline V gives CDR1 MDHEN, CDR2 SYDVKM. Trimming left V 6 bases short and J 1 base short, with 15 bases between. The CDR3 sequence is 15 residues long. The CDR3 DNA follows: TGTGCCAGCAGGACCGGGGATAATGGGAACACTGAAGCTTTCTTT. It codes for CASRTGDNGNTEAFF.

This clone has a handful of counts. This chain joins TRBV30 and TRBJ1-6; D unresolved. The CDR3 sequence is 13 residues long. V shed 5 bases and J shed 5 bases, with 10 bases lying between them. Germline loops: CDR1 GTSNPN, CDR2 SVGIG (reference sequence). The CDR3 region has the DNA TGTGCCTGGGGGAGACAACATAATTCACCCCTCCACTTT. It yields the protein CAWGRQHNSPLHF.

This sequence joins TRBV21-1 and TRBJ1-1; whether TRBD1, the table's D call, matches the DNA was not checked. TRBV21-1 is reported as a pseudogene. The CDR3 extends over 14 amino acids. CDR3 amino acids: CASSQSTGGTEAFF. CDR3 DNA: TGTGCCAGCAGCCAGAGTACAGGGGGCACTGAAGCTTTCTTT.

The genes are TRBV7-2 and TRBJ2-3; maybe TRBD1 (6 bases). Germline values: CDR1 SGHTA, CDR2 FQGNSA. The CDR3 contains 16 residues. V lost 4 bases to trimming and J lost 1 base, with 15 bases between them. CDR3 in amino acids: CASSSEYRDGTDTQYF. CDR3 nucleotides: TGTGCCAGCAGCTCCGAGTACAGGGACGGCACAGATACGCAGTATTTT.

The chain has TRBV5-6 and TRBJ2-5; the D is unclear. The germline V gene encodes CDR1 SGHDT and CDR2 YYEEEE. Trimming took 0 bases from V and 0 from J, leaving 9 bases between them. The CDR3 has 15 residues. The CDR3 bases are TGTGCCAGCAGCTTGGCCTCAGGATACCAAGAGACCCAGTACTTC. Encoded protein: CASSLASGYQETQYF.

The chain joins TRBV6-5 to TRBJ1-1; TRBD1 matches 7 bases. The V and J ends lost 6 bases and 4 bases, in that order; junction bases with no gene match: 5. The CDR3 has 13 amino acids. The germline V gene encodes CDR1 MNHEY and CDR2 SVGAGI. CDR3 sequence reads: CASRLNRGTEAFF. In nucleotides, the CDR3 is TGTGCCAGCAGGCTGAACAGGGGCACTGAAGCTTTCTTT.

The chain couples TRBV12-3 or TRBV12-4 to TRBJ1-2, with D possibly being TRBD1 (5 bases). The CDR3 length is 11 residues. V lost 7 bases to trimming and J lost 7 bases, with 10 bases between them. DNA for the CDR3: TGTGCCAGCATCCAGGGTGGTGGCTACACCTTC. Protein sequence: CASIQGGGYTF.